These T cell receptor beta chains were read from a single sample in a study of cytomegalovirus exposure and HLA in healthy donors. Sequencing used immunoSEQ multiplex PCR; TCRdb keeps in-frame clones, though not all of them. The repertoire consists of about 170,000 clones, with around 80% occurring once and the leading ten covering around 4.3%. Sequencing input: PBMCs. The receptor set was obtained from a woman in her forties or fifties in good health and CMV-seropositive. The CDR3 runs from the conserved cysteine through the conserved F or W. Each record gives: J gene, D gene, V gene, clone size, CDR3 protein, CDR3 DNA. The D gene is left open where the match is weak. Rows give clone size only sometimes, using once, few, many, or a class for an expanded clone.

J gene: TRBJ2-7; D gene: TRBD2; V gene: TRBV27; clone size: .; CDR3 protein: CASSLSGGRRNYEQYF; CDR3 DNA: TGTGCCAGCAGTTTATCGGGCGGGAGGAGAAACTACGAGCAGTACTTC
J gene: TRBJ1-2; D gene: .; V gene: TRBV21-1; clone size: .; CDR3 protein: CASSKGHFGAPQNGYTF; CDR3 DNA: TGTGCCAGCAGCAAAGGCCATTTTGGGGCGCCCCAAAATGGCTACACCTTC
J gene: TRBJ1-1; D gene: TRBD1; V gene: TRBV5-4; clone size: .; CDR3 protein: CASSPDRGLSNTEAFF; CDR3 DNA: TGTGCCAGCAGCCCGGACAGGGGATTATCTAACACTGAAGCTTTCTTT
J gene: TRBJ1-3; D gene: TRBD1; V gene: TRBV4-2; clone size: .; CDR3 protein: CASSQDPDRVFGNTIYF; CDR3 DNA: TGTGCCAGCAGCCAAGACCCGGACAGGGTGTTTGGAAACACCATATATTTT
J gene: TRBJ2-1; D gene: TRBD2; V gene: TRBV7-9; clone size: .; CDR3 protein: CASSPRGLAGDNEQFF; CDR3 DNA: TGTGCCAGCAGCCCCCGGGGACTAGCGGGAGACAATGAGCAGTTCTTC
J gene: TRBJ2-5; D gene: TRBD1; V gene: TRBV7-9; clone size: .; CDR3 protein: CASSSGTGTTQYF; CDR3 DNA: TGTGCCAGCAGCTCTGGGACAGGGACGACCCAGTACTTC
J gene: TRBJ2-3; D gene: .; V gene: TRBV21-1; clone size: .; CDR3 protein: CASSDAGSTDTQYF; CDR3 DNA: TGTGCCAGCAGCGACGCGGGAAGCACAGATACGCAGTATTTT
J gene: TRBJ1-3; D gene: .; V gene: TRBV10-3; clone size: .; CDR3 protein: CAIRDGGVAGNTIYF; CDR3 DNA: TGTGCCATCCGAGACGGGGGGGTCGCTGGAAACACCATATATTTT
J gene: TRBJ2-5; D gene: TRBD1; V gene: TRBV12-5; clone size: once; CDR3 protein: CASGPGQGASETQYF; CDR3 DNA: TGTGCTAGTGGTCCCGGGCAGGGGGCCTCAGAGACCCAGTACTTC
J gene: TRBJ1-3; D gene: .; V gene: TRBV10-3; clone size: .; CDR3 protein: CAISGTSVGGNTIYF; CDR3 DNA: TGTGCCATCAGTGGGACTAGTGTCGGTGGAAACACCATATATTTT
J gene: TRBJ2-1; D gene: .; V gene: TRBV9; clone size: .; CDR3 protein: CASSTPFGEQFF; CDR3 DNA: TGTGCCAGCAGTACTCCGTTCGGTGAGCAGTTCTTC
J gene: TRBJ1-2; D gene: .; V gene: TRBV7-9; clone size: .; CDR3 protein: CSSSSNLSPLDYGYTF; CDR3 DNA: TGTTCCAGCAGCTCCAATTTGAGTCCTTTGGACTATGGCTACACCTTC
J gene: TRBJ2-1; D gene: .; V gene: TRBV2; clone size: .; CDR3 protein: CASSVWRGEQFF; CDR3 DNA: TGTGCCAGCAGCGTCTGGCGGGGCGAGCAGTTCTTC
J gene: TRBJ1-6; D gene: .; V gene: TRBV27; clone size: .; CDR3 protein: CASSYRFNSPLHF; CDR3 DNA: TGTGCCAGCAGTTACAGGTTTAATTCACCCCTCCACTTT
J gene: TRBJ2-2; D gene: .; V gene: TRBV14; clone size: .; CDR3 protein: CASSQVIANGELFF; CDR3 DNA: TGTGCCAGCAGCCAAGTAATCGCGAACGGGGAGCTGTTTTTT
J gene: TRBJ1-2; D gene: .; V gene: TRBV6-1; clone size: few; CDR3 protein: CASSEITGPLYGYTF; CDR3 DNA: TGTGCCAGCAGTGAGATTACAGGGCCACTCTATGGCTACACCTTC
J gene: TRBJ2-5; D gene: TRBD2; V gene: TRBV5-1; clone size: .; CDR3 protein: CASSTGTSKETQYF; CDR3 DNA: TGCGCCAGCAGCACGGGGACTAGCAAAGAGACCCAGTACTTC
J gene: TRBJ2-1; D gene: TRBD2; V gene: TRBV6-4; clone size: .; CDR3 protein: CASSDSGGTSYNEQFF; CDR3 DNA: TGTGCCAGCAGTGACTCGGGGGGGACCTCCTACAATGAGCAGTTCTTC
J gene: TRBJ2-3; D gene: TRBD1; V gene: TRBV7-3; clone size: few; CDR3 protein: CASSLDRATRDTQYF; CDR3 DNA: TGTGCCAGCAGCTTGGACAGGGCAACGAGGGATACGCAGTATTTT
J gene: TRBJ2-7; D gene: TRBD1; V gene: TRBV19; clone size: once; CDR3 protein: CASSNTGGLKYEQYF; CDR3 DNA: TGTGCCAGTAGTAACACAGGGGGTCTTAAATACGAGCAGTACTTC
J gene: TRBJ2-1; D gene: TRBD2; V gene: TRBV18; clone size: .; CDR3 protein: CASSPTISGSSYNEQFF; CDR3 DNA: TGTGCCAGCTCACCCACTATAAGCGGGAGCTCCTACAATGAGCAGTTCTTC
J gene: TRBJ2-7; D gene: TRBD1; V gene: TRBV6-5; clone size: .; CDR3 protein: CASSYSGQSYEQYF; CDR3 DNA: TGTGCCAGCAGTTACTCGGGACAGAGCTACGAGCAGTACTTC
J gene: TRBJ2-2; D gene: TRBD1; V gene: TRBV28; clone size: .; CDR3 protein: CASWTGSNTGELFF; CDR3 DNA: TGTGCCAGCTGGACAGGTTCGAACACCGGGGAGCTGTTTTTT
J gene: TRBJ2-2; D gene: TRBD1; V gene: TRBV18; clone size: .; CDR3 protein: CASSSTGGHTGELFF; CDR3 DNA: TGTGCCAGCTCAAGCACAGGGGGGCACACCGGGGAGCTGTTTTTT
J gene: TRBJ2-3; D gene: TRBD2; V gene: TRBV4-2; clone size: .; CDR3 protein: CASRLAGEDTQYF; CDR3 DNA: TGTGCCAGCCGACTAGCGGGAGAAGATACGCAGTATTTT
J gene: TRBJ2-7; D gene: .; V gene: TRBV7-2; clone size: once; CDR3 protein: CASSLDPNYEQYF; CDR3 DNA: TGTGCCAGCAGCTTAGATCCTAACTACGAGCAGTACTTC
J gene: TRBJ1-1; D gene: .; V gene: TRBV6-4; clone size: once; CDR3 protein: CASSAEGTGTEAFF; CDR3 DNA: TGTGCCAGCAGTGCCGAGGGAACAGGGACTGAAGCTTTCTTT
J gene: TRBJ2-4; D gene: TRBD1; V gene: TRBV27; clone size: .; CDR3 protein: CASSLDRDNIQYF; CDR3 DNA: TGTGCCAGCAGTTTAGACAGGGACAACATTCAGTACTTC
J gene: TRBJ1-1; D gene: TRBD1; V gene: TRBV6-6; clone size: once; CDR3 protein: CASSRTGNTEAFF; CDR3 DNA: TGTGCCAGCAGTAGGACAGGGAACACTGAAGCTTTCTTT
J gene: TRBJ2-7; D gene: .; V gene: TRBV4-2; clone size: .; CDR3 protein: CASSQDGGSSYEQYF; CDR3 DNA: TGTGCCAGCAGCCAAGATGGGGGGAGCTCCTACGAGCAGTACTTC
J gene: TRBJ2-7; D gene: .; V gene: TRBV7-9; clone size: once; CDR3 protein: CASSLDPGDEQYF; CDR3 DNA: TGTGCCAGCAGCTTAGATCCAGGGGACGAGCAGTACTTC